A selection of T cell receptor beta chains follows, all from one sample in a study of T cells in Graves' hyperthyroidism and ophthalmopathy. In TCRdb, the multiplex PCR reads were re-called with MiXCR into one record per CDR3 protein. The sample yields 480,000 or so distinct CDR3 sequences, over 13% seen once. The sample comprised blood. These receptors came from a woman under 30 with Graves' hyperthyroidism. Each CDR3 is given with its conserved first and last residue. The order of the fields is J gene, clone size, V gene, CDR3 protein. Size values are once, few and many counts, or a class for expanded clones, and some rows have none.

J gene: TRBJ2-7; clone size: many; V gene: TRBV6-1; CDR3 protein: CASSKDYDSYEQYF
J gene: TRBJ1-2; clone size: .; V gene: TRBV19; CDR3 protein: CASSIGTISGYTF
J gene: TRBJ2-4; clone size: many; V gene: TRBV5-1; CDR3 protein: CASSPPTGEGNIQYF
J gene: TRBJ1-3; clone size: many; V gene: TRBV20-1; CDR3 protein: CSASPGQGGNTIYF
J gene: TRBJ2-3; clone size: many; V gene: TRBV5-1; CDR3 protein: CASSLYLAGASSPDTQYF
J gene: TRBJ1-5; clone size: many; V gene: TRBV19; CDR3 protein: CASSIVGSHHNQPQHF
J gene: TRBJ1-3; clone size: many; V gene: TRBV20-1; CDR3 protein: CSAARVRGNTIYF
J gene: TRBJ1-5; clone size: few; V gene: TRBV10-2; CDR3 protein: CASSERGRSNQPQHF
J gene: TRBJ2-7; clone size: few; V gene: TRBV7-3; CDR3 protein: CASSSSGTDNYEQYF
J gene: TRBJ2-2; clone size: .; V gene: TRBV7-9; CDR3 protein: CACSPTGLAVMNTGELFF
J gene: TRBJ2-1; clone size: many; V gene: TRBV19; CDR3 protein: CASSVSLAGGNEQFF
J gene: TRBJ1-1; clone size: many; V gene: TRBV19; CDR3 protein: CASSGSWRNTEAFF
J gene: TRBJ2-2; clone size: many; V gene: TRBV9; CDR3 protein: CASSDLATNGDGELFF
J gene: TRBJ1-1; clone size: many; V gene: TRBV7-2; CDR3 protein: CASSLGSDTEAFF
J gene: TRBJ1-2; clone size: many; V gene: TRBV2; CDR3 protein: CVSSRTGLTNYGYTF
J gene: TRBJ2-5; clone size: many; V gene: TRBV19; CDR3 protein: CASRELAGVPETQYF
J gene: TRBJ1-2; clone size: many; V gene: TRBV14; CDR3 protein: CASSLDLARGYTF
J gene: TRBJ2-5; clone size: .; V gene: TRBV7-7; CDR3 protein: CASSRKDDQETQYF
J gene: TRBJ2-5; clone size: .; V gene: TRBV6-2/TRBV6-3; CDR3 protein: CASTRGLAVWGETQYF
J gene: TRBJ2-5; clone size: .; V gene: TRBV4-1; CDR3 protein: CASSQSGPGPQETQYF
J gene: TRBJ2-2; clone size: .; V gene: TRBV24-1; CDR3 protein: CATSQTPPRWGELFF
J gene: TRBJ2-7; clone size: many; V gene: TRBV13; CDR3 protein: CASSLSGLATSKGEQYF
J gene: TRBJ2-1; clone size: few; V gene: TRBV9; CDR3 protein: CASSASGRAYNEQFF
J gene: TRBJ2-7; clone size: few; V gene: TRBV7-9; CDR3 protein: CASSLGLAGADLYF
J gene: TRBJ2-3; clone size: .; V gene: TRBV25-1; CDR3 protein: CASSEFGGPQYF
J gene: TRBJ2-3; clone size: few; V gene: TRBV7-8; CDR3 protein: CASSLWRERADTQYF
J gene: TRBJ1-1; clone size: few; V gene: TRBV18; CDR3 protein: CASSQDRYNTEAFF
J gene: TRBJ2-3; clone size: few; V gene: TRBV6-2/TRBV6-3; CDR3 protein: CASSSTSSTDTQYF
J gene: TRBJ2-7; clone size: .; V gene: TRBV29-1; CDR3 protein: CSAVMTVNSYEQYF
J gene: TRBJ2-2; clone size: many; V gene: TRBV29-1; CDR3 protein: CSASPPLNTGELFF
J gene: TRBJ1-2; clone size: many; V gene: TRBV24-1; CDR3 protein: CATSDPDREDGYTF
J gene: TRBJ1-1; clone size: many; V gene: TRBV7-8; CDR3 protein: CASRPQTEMNTEAFF
J gene: TRBJ2-7; clone size: many; V gene: TRBV11-2; CDR3 protein: CASSPRTTPFSYEQYF
J gene: TRBJ1-6; clone size: .; V gene: TRBV27; CDR3 protein: CASSSSGTPFALHF
J gene: TRBJ1-2; clone size: many; V gene: TRBV11-3; CDR3 protein: CASSLDLRDNYGYTF
J gene: TRBJ1-5; clone size: .; V gene: TRBV3-1; CDR3 protein: CASSQGSLSNQPQHF
J gene: TRBJ2-3; clone size: .; V gene: TRBV27; CDR3 protein: CASRPGTSGNTDTQYF
J gene: TRBJ1-1; clone size: .; V gene: TRBV7-3; CDR3 protein: CASSFRTIGGSNTEAFF